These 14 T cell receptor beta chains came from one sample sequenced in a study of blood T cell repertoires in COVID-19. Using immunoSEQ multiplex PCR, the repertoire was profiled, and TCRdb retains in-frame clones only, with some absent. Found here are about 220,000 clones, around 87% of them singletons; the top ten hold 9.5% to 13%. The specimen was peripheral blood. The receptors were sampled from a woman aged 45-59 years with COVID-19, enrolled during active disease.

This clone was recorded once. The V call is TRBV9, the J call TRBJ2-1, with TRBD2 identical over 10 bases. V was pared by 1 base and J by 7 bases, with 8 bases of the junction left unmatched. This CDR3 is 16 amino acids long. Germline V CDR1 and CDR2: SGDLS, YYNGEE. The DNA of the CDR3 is TGTGCCAGCAGCGTACAGCCAGCGGGGGGGAGGAATGAGCAGTTCTTC. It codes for CASSVQPAGGRNEQFF.

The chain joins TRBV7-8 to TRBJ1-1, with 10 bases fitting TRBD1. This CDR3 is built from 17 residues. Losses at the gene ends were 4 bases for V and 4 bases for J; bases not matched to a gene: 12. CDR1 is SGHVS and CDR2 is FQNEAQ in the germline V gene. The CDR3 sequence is CASSSGTGDFSTTEAFF. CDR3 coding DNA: TGTGCCAGCAGCTCCGGGACAGGGGACTTCTCTACCACTGAAGCTTTCTTT.

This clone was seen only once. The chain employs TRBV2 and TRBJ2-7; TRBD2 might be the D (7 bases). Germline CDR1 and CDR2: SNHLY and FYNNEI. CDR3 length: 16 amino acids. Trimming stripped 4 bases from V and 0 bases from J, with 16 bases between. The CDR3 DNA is TGTGCCAGCAGTGTGCCGGGGGGCCTCTCCTCCTACGAGCAGTACGTC. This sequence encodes CASSVPGGLSSYEQYV.

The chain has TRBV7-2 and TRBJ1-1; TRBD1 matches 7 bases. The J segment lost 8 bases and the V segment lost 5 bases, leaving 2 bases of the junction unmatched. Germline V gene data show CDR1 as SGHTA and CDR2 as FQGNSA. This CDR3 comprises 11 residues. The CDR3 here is CASSPDREAFF. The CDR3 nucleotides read TGTGCCAGCAGCCCGGACAGGGAAGCTTTCTTT.

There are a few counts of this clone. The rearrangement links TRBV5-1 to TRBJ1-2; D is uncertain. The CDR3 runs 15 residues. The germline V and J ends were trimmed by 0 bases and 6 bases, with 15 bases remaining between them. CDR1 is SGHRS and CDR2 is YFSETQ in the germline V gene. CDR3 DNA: TGCGCCAGCAGCTTGGCCCTGGTCGGTGGTGATGGCTACACCTTC. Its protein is CASSLALVGGDGYTF.

CDR3 in DNA: TGTGCGTCGCGGCGGGGTATCGCTAACTATGGCTACACCTTC. Protein product: CASRRGIANYGYTF. The V gene is TRBV28, the J gene TRBJ1-2; D unresolved. Germline CDR1 is MDHEN and CDR2 is SYDVKM. This CDR3 has 14 amino acids.

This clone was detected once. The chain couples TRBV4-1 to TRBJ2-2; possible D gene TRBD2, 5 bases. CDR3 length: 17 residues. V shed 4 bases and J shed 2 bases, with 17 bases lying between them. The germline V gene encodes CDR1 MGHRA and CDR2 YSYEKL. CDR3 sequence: CASSLHKLTGNTGELFF. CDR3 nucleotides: TGCGCCAGCAGCCTGCATAAGCTGACGGGAAACACCGGGGAGCTGTTTTTT.

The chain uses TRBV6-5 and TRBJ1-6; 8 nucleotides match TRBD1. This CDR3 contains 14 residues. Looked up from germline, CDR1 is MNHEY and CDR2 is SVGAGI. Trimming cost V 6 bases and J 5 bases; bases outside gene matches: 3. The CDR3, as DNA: TGTGCCAGCAGGGGGACAGGTCATAATTCACCCCTCCACTTT. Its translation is CASRGTGHNSPLHF.

The CDR3 nucleotides are TGTGCCACCCGATTGTCTACAGGGAACACTGAAGCTTTCTTT. It codes for CATRLSTGNTEAFF. The V call is TRBV10-3, the J call TRBJ1-1; the D gene is possibly TRBD1 (5 bases). Deletions cut 10 bases from V and 1 base from J, with 16 bases between. Germline CDR1 reads ENHRY; CDR2 reads SYGVKD. This CDR3 comprises 14 residues.

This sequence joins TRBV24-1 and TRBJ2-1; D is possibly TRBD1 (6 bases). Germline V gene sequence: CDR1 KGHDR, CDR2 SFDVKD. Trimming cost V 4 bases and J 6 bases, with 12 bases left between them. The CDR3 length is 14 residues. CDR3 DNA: TGTGCCACCAGTGAGAAATTCAGGGGCAATGAGCAGTTCTTC. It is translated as CATSEKFRGNEQFF.

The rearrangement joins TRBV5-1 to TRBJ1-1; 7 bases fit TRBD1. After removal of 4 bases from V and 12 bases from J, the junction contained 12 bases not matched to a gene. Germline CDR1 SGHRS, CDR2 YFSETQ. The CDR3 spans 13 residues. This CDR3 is CASSPGDSGETFF. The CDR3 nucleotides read TGCGCCAGCAGCCCCGGGGACAGTGGGGAGACTTTCTTT.

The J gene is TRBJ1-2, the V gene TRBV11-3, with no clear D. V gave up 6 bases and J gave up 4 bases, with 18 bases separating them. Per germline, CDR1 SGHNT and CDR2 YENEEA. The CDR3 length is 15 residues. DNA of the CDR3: TGTGCCAGCAGGGAAGGATGGGCAGCCTCCTATGGCTACACCTTC. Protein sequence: CASREGWAASYGYTF.

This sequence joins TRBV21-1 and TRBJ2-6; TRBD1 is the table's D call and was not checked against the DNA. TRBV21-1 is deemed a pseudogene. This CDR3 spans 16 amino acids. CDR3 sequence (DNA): TGTGCCAGCAGCAGAACGACAGGGTCTGGGGCCAACGTCCTGACTTTC. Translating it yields CASSRTTGSGANVLTF.

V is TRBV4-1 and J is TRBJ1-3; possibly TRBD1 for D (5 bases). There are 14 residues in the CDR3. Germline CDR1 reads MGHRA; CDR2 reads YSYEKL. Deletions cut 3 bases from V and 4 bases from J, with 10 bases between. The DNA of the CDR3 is TGCGCCAGCAGCCATTCAGGGAAGGGAAACACCATATATTTT. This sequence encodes CASSHSGKGNTIYF.